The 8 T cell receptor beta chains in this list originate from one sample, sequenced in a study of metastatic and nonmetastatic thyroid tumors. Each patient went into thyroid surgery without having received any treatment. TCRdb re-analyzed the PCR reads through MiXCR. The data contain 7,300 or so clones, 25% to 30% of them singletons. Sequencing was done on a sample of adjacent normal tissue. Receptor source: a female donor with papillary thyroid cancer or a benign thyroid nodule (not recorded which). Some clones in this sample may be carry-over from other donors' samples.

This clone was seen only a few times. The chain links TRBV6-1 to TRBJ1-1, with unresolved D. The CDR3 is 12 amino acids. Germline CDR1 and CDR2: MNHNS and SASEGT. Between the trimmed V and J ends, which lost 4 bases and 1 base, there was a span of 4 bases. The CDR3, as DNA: TGTGCCAGCAGTGCCCCGAACACTGAAGCTTTCTTT. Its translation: CASSAPNTEAFF.

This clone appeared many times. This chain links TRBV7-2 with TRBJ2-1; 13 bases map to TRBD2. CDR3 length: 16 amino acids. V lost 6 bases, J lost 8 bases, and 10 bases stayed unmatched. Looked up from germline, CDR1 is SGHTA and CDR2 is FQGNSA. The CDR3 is CASSYPGTSGADEQFF. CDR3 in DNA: TGTGCCAGCAGTTACCCCGGGACTAGCGGGGCCGATGAGCAGTTCTTC.

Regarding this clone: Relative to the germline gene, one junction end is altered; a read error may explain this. The DNA for the CDR3 is TGCAGTGCTAGAGTAGGGGCTCGCCCCACCATGGACTTC. Protein sequence: CSARVGARPTMDF. The chain recombines TRBV20-1 with TRBJ2-7; perhaps TRBD1 as D (5 bases). This CDR3 has 13 amino acids. Per the germline V gene, CDR1 is DFQATT and CDR2 is SNEGSKA (reference sequence).

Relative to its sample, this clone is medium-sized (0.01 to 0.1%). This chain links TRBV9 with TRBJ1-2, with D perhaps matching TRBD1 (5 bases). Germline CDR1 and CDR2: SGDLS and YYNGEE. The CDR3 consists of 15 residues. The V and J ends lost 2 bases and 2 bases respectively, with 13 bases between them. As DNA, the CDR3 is TGTGCCAGCAGCGTCCACGGGGACGTCAACTATGGCTACACCTTC. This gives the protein CASSVHGDVNYGYTF.

The CDR3 DNA reads as TGTGCCAGCAGCCCAACCCCCTCCCTCGGGACCCCATGGGAGGAGCAGTACTTC. Protein sequence: CASSPTPSLGTPWEEQYF. The chain uses TRBV28 and TRBJ2-7; D tentatively fits TRBD1 or TRBD2 (5 bases each). The length of the CDR3 is 18 residues. The ends were cut back, 6 bases at V and 7 bases at J, with 31 bases in the middle. CDR1 and CDR2 from the germline V gene are MDHEN and SYDVKM.

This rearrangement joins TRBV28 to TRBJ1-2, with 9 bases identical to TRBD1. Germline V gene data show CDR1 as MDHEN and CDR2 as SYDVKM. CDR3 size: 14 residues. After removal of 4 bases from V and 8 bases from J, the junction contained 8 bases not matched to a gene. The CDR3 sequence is CASSYRGRFWGYTF. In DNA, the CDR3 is TGTGCCAGCAGTTACAGGGGGCGATTTTGGGGCTACACCTTC.

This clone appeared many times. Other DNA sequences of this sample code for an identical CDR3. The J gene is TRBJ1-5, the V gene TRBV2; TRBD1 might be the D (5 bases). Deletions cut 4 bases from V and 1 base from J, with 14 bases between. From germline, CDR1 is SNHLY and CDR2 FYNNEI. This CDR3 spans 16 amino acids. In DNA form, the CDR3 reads TGTGCCAGCAGTGGGGGGTGGGGGGTGAGCAATCAGCCCCAGCATTTT. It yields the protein CASSGGWGVSNQPQHF. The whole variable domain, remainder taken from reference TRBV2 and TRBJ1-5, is EPEVTQTPSHQVTQMGQEVILRCVPISNHLYFYWYRQILGQKVEFLVSFYNNEISEKSEIFDDQFSVERPDGSNFTLKIRSTKLEDSAMYFCASSGGWGVSNQPQHFGDGTRLSIL.

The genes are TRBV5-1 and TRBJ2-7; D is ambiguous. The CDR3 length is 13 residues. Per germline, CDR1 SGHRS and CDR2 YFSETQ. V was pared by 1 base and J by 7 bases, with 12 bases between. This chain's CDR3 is CASSLNTGYEQYF. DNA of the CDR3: TGCGCCAGCAGCTTGAACACGGGTTATGAGCAGTACTTC.